This TCR beta chain was identified during a study of blood T cell repertoires in COVID-19. Clones were sequenced by immunoSEQ multiplex PCR, and TCRdb holds only the in-frame ones, with some missing. The top ten hold about 6.9% of the sample, which has about 120,000 clones, 65% to 90% seen once. There are 16 residues in the CDR3. CDR1 and CDR2 (germline): MDHEN, SYDVKM. After removal of 5 bases from V and 1 base from J, the junction contained 6 bases not matched to a gene. V usage is TRBV28 and J usage is TRBJ1-5; 9 bases match TRBD1. This clonotype originated in a man older than 75 with active or convalescent COVID-19. The sample consisted of peripheral blood. The CDR3 region is CASSPGTGMSNQPQHF. The CDR3 DNA is TGTGCCAGCAGTCCCGGGACAGGGATGAGCAATCAGCCCCAGCATTTT.